This entry describes one T cell receptor beta chain. Some clones are missing from TCRdb's copy, which holds only in-frame ones; the method was immunoSEQ multiplex PCR. The table has 450,000 to 500,000 clones, approximately 91% seen once; the top ten hold 7% to 10%. The data belong to a study of blood T cell repertoires in COVID-19. The CDR3 sequence is 12 residues long. The V and J ends lost 10 bases and 2 bases, in that order; junction bases with no gene match: 2. Germline CDR1 LGHNA, CDR2 YNFKEQ. The receptor comes from a woman aged 60-75 years who had recovered from COVID-19. Source material: PBMCs or T cells enriched from blood (not recorded which). The rearrangement uses TRBV4-2 and TRBJ1-2; TRBD1 aligns across 9 bases. CDR3 sequence (DNA): TGTGCCACTGGGACAGGGAACTATGGCTACACCTTC. Translating it yields CATGTGNYGYTF.